The 21 T cell receptor beta chains listed next were all sequenced from one sample in a study of graft-versus-host responses after intestinal transplantation. Data came from immunoSEQ multiplex PCR; TCRdb stores just in-frame clones and leaves some out. The sample holds approximately 14,000 clones, 74% seen once. Intraepithelial and lamina propria lymphocytes were freed from processed graft tissue. The source was ileum tissue, collected 16 days after intestinal transplant. These receptors originate from a human patient who received an intestinal transplant, so some T cells may come from the graft donor.

The CDR3 region is CSVEVRGLAKNIQYF. As DNA, the CDR3 is TGCAGCGTTGAAGTTCGGGGGTTAGCCAAAAACATTCAGTACTTC. The rearrangement joins TRBV29-1 to TRBJ2-4, with D possibly TRBD2 on 6 matching bases. Trimming took off 1 base at V and 0 bases at J, with 10 bases between the two ends. CDR3 length: 15 amino acids. Per germline, CDR1 SQVTM and CDR2 ANQGSEA.

The chain uses TRBV14 and TRBJ2-2, with 14 bases fitting TRBD2. CDR3 length: 23 amino acids. The V gene end was trimmed by 2 bases and the J gene end by 3 bases; junction bases not matched to a gene: 20. Per the germline V gene, CDR1 is SGHDN and CDR2 is FVKESK. CDR3 in DNA: TGTGCCAGCAGCCAAACAGTCACCATTGGGACTAGCGGGAGTTTTGAGGACACCGGGGAGCTGTTTTTT. Amino acid sequence: CASSQTVTIGTSGSFEDTGELFF.

This chain links TRBV2 with TRBJ2-5; TRBD2 agrees at 8 bases. The DNA end is more similar to TRBJ2-7, so the J call may be wrong. The CDR3 spans 14 residues. Germline loops: CDR1 SNHLY, CDR2 FYNNEI. This CDR3 reads CASSWSGSKNEQYF. The CDR3 region has the DNA TGTGCCAGCAGCTGGAGCGGGAGTAAAAACGAGCAGTACTTC.

The chain is built from TRBV6-5 and TRBJ2-7; 9 bases are a match to TRBD1. This CDR3 comprises 15 residues. From germline, CDR1 is MNHEY and CDR2 SVGAGI. V lost 4 bases, J lost 1 base, and 5 bases stayed unmatched. DNA of the CDR3: TGTGCCAGCAGTTCATCACAGGGGGCATCCTACGAGCAGTACTTC. Encoded protein: CASSSSQGASYEQYF.

This chain connects TRBV9 to TRBJ2-3; the match to TRBD2 covers 9 bases. The V segment lost 4 bases and the J segment 0 bases; nucleotides outside the gene matches: 6. The CDR3 extends over 16 amino acids. Germline lookup yields CDR1 SGDLS and CDR2 YYNGEE. Here the CDR3 DNA reads TGTGCCAGCAGCTATGGACTAGCGCTTAGCACAGATACGCAGTATTTT. Amino acid sequence: CASSYGLALSTDTQYF.

This chain links TRBV2 with TRBJ2-7; TRBD2 aligns across 11 bases. CDR3 length equals 14 residues. Unmatched junction bases numbered 8, after V lost 11 bases and J lost 2 bases. Germline V gene lookup returns CDR1 SNHLY and CDR2 FYNNEI. CDR3 nucleotides: TGTGCCGGGGAAGGACTAGCGGGTACCTACGAGCAGTACTTC. Its protein is CAGEGLAGTYEQYF.

The V and J genes are TRBV27 and TRBJ2-7, with a tentative D call TRBD2 (6 bases). Germline CDR1 and CDR2: MNHEY and SMNVEV (reference sequence). The CDR3 is made up of 14 amino acids. Trimming left V 3 bases short and J 3 bases short, with 12 bases between. DNA of the CDR3: TGTGCCAGCAGTTTCGGAGGGACGGGCTACGAGCAGTACTTC. Translated, it gives CASSFGGTGYEQYF.

The J gene is TRBJ1-1, the V gene TRBV15; no firm D call. With 6 bases removed from V and 2 bases from J, the gap between germline ends came to 19 bases. Germline values: CDR1 LNHNV, CDR2 YYDKDF (reference sequence). The CDR3 runs 16 residues. CDR3 in DNA: TGTGCCACCAGACCTAGTGGAACTCCCCCAAACACTGAAGCTTTCTTT. Amino acid sequence: CATRPSGTPPNTEAFF.

This clone has more than one count but fewer than ten. The chain couples TRBV19 to TRBJ2-7; possibly TRBD1 for D (6 bases). The CDR3 totals 11 residues. The V gene's germline CDR1 is LNHDA and CDR2 SQIVND (reference sequence). Trimming stripped 6 bases from V and 7 bases from J, with 10 bases between. The CDR3 loop reads CASSTGLEQYF. For the CDR3, the DNA is TGTGCCAGTAGCACAGGGTTGGAGCAGTACTTC.

The rearrangement links TRBV27 to TRBJ2-1, with 7 nucleotides matching TRBD1. Trimming removed 9 bases from V and 7 bases from J; junction bases left unmatched: 3. Per germline, CDR1 MNHEY and CDR2 SMNVEV (reference sequence). CDR3 size: 11 residues. DNA for the CDR3: TGTGCCAGTAACAGGGGAAATGAGCAGTTCTTC. Encoded protein: CASNRGNEQFF.

The V call is TRBV5-1, the J call TRBJ2-5; the D gene is possibly TRBD2 (6 bases). V was trimmed by 4 bases and J by 7 bases, leaving 17 bases between them. Germline values: CDR1 SGHRS, CDR2 YFSETQ. The CDR3 extends over 14 amino acids. The CDR3 is CASSLRRPGGTQYF. CDR3 DNA sequence: TGCGCCAGCAGCCTAAGACGGCCCGGGGGGACCCAGTACTTC.

The gene calls are TRBV7-8 and TRBJ2-5, with D unresolved. There are 15 residues in the CDR3. Germline V CDR1 and CDR2: SGHVS, FQNEAQ. Deletions cut 1 base from V and 3 bases from J, with 12 bases between. CDR3 sequence reads: CASSLGAGAKETQYF. The CDR3 nucleotides are TGTGCCAGCAGCTTAGGAGCAGGCGCCAAAGAGACCCAGTACTTC. Full variable domain (outside the CDR3, taken from reference TRBV7-8 and TRBJ2-5): GAGVSQSPRYKVAKRGQDVALRCDPISGHVSLFWYQQALGQGPEFLTYFQNEAQLDKSGLPSDRFFAERPEGSVSTLKIQRTQQEDSAVYLCASSLGAGAKETQYFGPGTRLLVL.

This rearrangement joins TRBV7-2 to TRBJ2-1; D is undetermined. This CDR3 comprises 15 residues. Trimming removed 3 bases at V and 6 bases at J, with 15 bases between. The germline CDR1 and CDR2 sequences are SGHTA and FQGNSA. The CDR3 region is CASSLFGPSSNEQFF. CDR3 bases: TGTGCCAGCAGCTTGTTCGGTCCTTCGTCCAATGAGCAGTTCTTC.

The chain employs TRBV28 and TRBJ2-7; TRBD1 matches at 9 bases. The germline V gene encodes CDR1 MDHEN and CDR2 SYDVKM. The CDR3 has 14 amino acids. V was clipped by 5 bases and J by 5 bases; unmatched bases: 7. DNA for the CDR3: TGTGCCAGCAGTCCCGGGACAGGGAGGAACGAGCAGTACTTC. Translating it yields CASSPGTGRNEQYF.

This chain connects TRBV7-9 to TRBJ1-5, with TRBD1 as a possible D gene (6 bases). CDR1 is SEHNR and CDR2 is FQNEAQ in the germline V gene (reference sequence). V was clipped by 4 bases and J by 2 bases, with 18 bases between them. The CDR3 covers 17 residues. For the CDR3, the DNA is TGTGCCAGCAGCTCCGAACAGGGACTAGCGGGCAATCAGCCCCAGCATTTT. As protein: CASSSEQGLAGNQPQHF.

The chain uses TRBV6-6 and TRBJ2-7; D possibly corresponds to TRBD2 (5 bases). The CDR3 totals 12 residues. Germline CDR1 reads MNHNY; CDR2 reads SVGAGI (reference sequence). The germline V and J ends were trimmed by 4 bases and 6 bases, with 10 bases remaining between them. This CDR3 reads CASSLPGSEQYF. The CDR3 DNA sequence: TGTGCCAGCAGTTTACCGGGAAGCGAGCAGTACTTC.

The chain uses TRBV2 and TRBJ2-7; possible D gene TRBD2, 6 bases. The germline CDR1 and CDR2 sequences are SNHLY and FYNNEI. The CDR3 spans 12 residues. Trimming took off 2 bases at V and 4 bases at J, with 6 bases between the two ends. The CDR3 loop reads CASSERGYEQYF. The CDR3 DNA is TGTGCCAGCAGTGAACGGGGGTACGAGCAGTACTTC.

CDR3 region: CASSLAGTGIYGYTF. The DNA for the CDR3 is TGTGCCAGCAGCCTTGCCGGTACAGGGATCTATGGCTACACCTTC. V gene TRBV6-5 combines with J gene TRBJ1-2; the D gene is possibly TRBD1 (6 bases). The CDR3 loop spans 15 amino acids. CDR1 and CDR2 (germline): MNHEY, SVGAGI. Trimming took 6 bases from V and 4 from J, leaving 18 bases between them.

The J gene is TRBJ1-1, the V gene TRBV19; D remains unclear. CDR1 and CDR2 (germline): LNHDA, SQIVND (reference sequence). V was clipped by 5 bases and J by 6 bases, with 10 bases between them. This CDR3 region has 12 residues. CDR3 DNA sequence: TGTGCCAGTAGTTGGCGGCCTCCTGAAGCTTTCTTT. It yields the protein CASSWRPPEAFF. Looking up the rest from reference TRBV19 and TRBJ1-1 gives the full variable domain: DGGITQSPKYLFRKEGQNVTLSCEQNLNHDAMYWYRQDPGQGLRLIYYSQIVNDFQKGDIAEGYSVSREKKESFPLTVTSAQKNPTAFYLCASSWRPPEAFFGQGTRLTVV.

Within the sample, this clone is medium-sized. The V call is TRBV29-1, the J call TRBJ2-7, with a weak D call TRBD1 (6 bases). Germline loops: CDR1 SQVTM, CDR2 ANQGSEA. V lost 0 bases to trimming and J lost 1 base, with 7 bases between them. The CDR3 consists of 13 residues. The CDR3 loop reads CSVEEQGSYEQYF. The CDR3 DNA reads TGCAGCGTTGAAGAACAGGGTTCCTACGAGCAGTACTTC.

The rearrangement uses TRBV18 and TRBJ2-5, with 8 bases matching TRBD1. Germline V gene sequence: CDR1 KGHSH, CDR2 LQKENI. V shed 2 bases and J 5 bases; nucleotides not matched to a gene: 13. CDR3 length equals 17 residues. DNA of the CDR3: TGTGCCAGCTCACCAAACTTGGGACAGGTATTAGGTGAGACCCAGTACTTC. It codes for CASSPNLGQVLGETQYF.